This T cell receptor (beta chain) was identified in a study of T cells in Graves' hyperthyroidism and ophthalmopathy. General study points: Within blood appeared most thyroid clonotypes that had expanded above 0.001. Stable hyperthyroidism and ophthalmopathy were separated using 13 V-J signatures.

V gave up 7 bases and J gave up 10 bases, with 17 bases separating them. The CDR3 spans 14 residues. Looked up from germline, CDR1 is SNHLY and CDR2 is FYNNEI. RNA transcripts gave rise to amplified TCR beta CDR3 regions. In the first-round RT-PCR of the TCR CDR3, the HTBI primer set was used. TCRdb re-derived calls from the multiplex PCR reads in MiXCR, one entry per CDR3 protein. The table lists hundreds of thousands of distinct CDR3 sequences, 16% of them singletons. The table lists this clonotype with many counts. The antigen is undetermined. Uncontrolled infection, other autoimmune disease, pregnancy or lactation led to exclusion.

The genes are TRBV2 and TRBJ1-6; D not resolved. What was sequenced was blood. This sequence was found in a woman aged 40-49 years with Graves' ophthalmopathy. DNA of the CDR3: TGTGCCAGCACCAACCCCATCCGGGGATCACCCCTCCACTTT. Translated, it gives CASTNPIRGSPLHF.